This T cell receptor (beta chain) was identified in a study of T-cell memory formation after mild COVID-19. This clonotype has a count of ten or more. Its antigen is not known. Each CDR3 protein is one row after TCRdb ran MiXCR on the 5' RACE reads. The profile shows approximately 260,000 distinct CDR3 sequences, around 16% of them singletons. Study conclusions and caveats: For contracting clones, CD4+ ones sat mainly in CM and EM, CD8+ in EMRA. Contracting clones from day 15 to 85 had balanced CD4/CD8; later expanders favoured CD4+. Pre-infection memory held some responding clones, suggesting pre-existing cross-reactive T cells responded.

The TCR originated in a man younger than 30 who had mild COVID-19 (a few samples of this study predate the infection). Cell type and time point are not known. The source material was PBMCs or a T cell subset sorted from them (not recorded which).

The CDR3 DNA follows: TGTGCCAGCAGCTCAAGACAGGGGGGTCAGCCCCAGCATTTT. This sequence encodes CASSSRQGGQPQHF. The chain links TRBV7-9 to TRBJ1-5; 9 bases agree with TRBD1. The CDR3 contains 14 residues. V was pared by 4 bases and J by 6 bases, with 4 bases of the junction left unmatched. Germline CDR1 SEHNR, CDR2 FQNEAQ (reference sequence).